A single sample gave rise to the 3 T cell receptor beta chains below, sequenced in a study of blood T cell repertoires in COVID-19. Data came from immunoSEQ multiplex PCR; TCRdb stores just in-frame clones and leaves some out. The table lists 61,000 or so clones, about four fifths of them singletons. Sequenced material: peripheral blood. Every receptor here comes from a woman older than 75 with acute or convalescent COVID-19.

The CDR3 loop is CASNLGGAQETQYF. For the CDR3, the DNA is TGTGCCAGCAATCTGGGTGGGGCCCAAGAGACCCAGTACTTC. The rearrangement joins TRBV28 to TRBJ2-5, with D perhaps matching TRBD1 (5 bases). Looked up from germline, CDR1 is MDHEN and CDR2 is SYDVKM. Trimming removed 7 bases at V and 1 base at J, with 13 bases between. The CDR3 is 14 residues long.

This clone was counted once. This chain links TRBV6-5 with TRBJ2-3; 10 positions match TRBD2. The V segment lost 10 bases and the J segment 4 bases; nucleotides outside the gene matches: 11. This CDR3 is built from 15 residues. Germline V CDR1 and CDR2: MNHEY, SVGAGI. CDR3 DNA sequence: TGTGCCACCATGGGACTAGCGATATTTGCAGATACGCAGTATTTT. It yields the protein CATMGLAIFADTQYF.

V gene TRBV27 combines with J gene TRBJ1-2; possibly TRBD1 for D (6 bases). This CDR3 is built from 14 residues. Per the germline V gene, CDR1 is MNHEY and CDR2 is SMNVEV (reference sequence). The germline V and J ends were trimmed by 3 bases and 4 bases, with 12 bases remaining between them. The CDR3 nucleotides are TGTGCCAGCAGTTTGGGTACAGGGAGCTATGGCTACACCTTC. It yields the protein CASSLGTGSYGYTF.